Here is one T cell receptor (beta chain) with its context. The table came from immunoSEQ multiplex PCR; TCRdb's copy has only in-frame clones and leaves some out. Among about 180,000 clones listed, 75% to 90% were seen once. The sample is drawn from a study of blood T cell repertoires in COVID-19. The overall study: T cells, B-cell-depleted T cells, or PBMCs provided the cDNA or gDNA that served as material.

Individuals drawn from about 26 US areas were about 18 to 90 years old. CDR1 is GTSNPN, CDR2 SVGIG, per germline (reference sequence). CDR3 length: 12 amino acids. J gave up 1 base and V 5 bases, and 0 bases lay outside the gene matches. The chain joins TRBV30 to TRBJ1-1, with TRBD1 matching 8 bases. This receptor was taken from a woman in her 40s with acute COVID-19. The material sequenced was PBMCs or T cells enriched from blood (not recorded which). The CDR3 spells CAWGQGNTEAFF. CDR3 nucleotide sequence: TGTGCCTGGGGACAGGGGAACACTGAAGCTTTCTTT.